This entry lists 26 T cell receptor beta chains sequenced from one sample in a study of OX40 agonist ivuxolimab in advanced cancers. Repertoires were generated with immunoSEQ multiplex PCR, while TCRdb's copy carries only in-frame clones and drops some. The sample has 9,500 to 15,000 clones; roughly 71% are singletons. The sequences come from CD4+ or CD8+ T cells sorted from blood, collected in a trial of the OX40 agonist ivuxolimab. Receptors were obtained from an adult with an advanced solid tumor such as melanoma, head and neck, liver or kidney cancer.

DNA for the CDR3: TGTGCCAGCAGCCCCCCAACCCCACAGGGGAGGGAAAAACTGTTTTTT. Protein product: CASSPPTPQGREKLFF. The chain combines TRBV7-9 with TRBJ1-4; 7 bases align to TRBD1. V was pared by 5 bases and J by 8 bases, with 14 bases of the junction left unmatched. The germline CDR1 and CDR2 sequences are SEHNR and FQNEAQ (reference sequence). CDR3 length: 16 residues.

This rearrangement joins TRBV6-6 to TRBJ2-1; D not certain. The CDR3 totals 13 residues. The germline V and J ends were trimmed by 0 bases and 7 bases, with 7 bases remaining between them. Germline V lookup: CDR1 MNHNY, CDR2 SVGAGI (reference sequence). CDR3: CASSYSIGNEQFF. The CDR3 DNA reads TGTGCCAGCAGTTACTCGATCGGGAATGAGCAGTTCTTC.

The rearrangement uses TRBV28 and TRBJ2-1, with TRBD2 as a possible D gene (5 bases). There are 12 residues in the CDR3. The V end was cut by 2 bases, the J end by 10 bases, with 9 bases between. CDR1 is MDHEN, CDR2 SYDVKM, per germline. DNA for the CDR3: TGTGCCAGCAGTTTACTAGCAAAGGAGCAGTTCTTC. This codes for CASSLLAKEQFF.

The chain has TRBV28 and TRBJ2-1; D ambiguous. The CDR3 covers 13 residues. CDR1 is MDHEN and CDR2 is SYDVKM in the germline V gene. Trimming left V 6 bases short and J 2 bases short, with 8 bases between. In DNA, the CDR3 is TGTGCCAGCAGCCCCGGGCCCTACAATGAGCAGTTCTTC. Protein product: CASSPGPYNEQFF.

The rearrangement joins TRBV5-1 to TRBJ1-1; tentative D call: TRBD1 (5 bases). Germline CDR1 SGHRS, CDR2 YFSETQ. V was clipped by 0 bases and J by 3 bases, with 24 bases between them. The CDR3 covers 19 residues. The CDR3, as DNA: TGCGCCAGCAGCTTGGCCGAAACTAGAGTGGCAGGGTCGCACACTGAAGCTTTCTTT. It specifies CASSLAETRVAGSHTEAFF.

This chain connects TRBV5-4 to TRBJ1-1; D is perhaps TRBD1 (5 bases). V lost 4 bases, J lost 1 base, and 14 bases lay in between. Germline loops: CDR1 SGHNT, CDR2 YYREEE (reference sequence). CDR3 length equals 15 residues. CDR3 loop: CASSPPGAPNTEAFF. The DNA of the CDR3 is TGTGCCAGCAGCCCGCCCGGGGCCCCGAACACTGAAGCTTTCTTT.

The rearrangement uses TRBV7-9 and TRBJ2-7; possible D gene TRBD2, 5 bases. V gave up 5 bases and J gave up 3 bases, with 14 bases separating them. The CDR3 has 14 residues. Germline CDR1 and CDR2: SEHNR and FQNEAQ (reference sequence). CDR3: CASSPPWRSYEQYF. The CDR3 DNA reads TGTGCCAGCAGCCCCCCTTGGAGGAGCTACGAGCAGTACTTC.

The rearrangement links TRBV19 to TRBJ2-2; 9 nucleotides align to TRBD2. The germline V gene encodes CDR1 LNHDA and CDR2 SQIVND (reference sequence). J gave up 4 bases and V 5 bases, and 5 bases lay outside the gene matches. The CDR3 spans 15 residues. The CDR3 is CASSSLAGGTGELFF. The CDR3 coding sequence is TGTGCCAGTAGTTCACTAGCGGGTGGCACCGGGGAGCTGTTTTTT. Drawing the rest from reference TRBV19 and TRBJ2-2, the complete variable domain is DGGITQSPKYLFRKEGQNVTLSCEQNLNHDAMYWYRQDPGQGLRLIYYSQIVNDFQKGDIAEGYSVSREKKESFPLTVTSAQKNPTAFYLCASSSLAGGTGELFFGEGSRLTVL.

The genes are TRBV5-1 and TRBJ2-7; either TRBD1 or TRBD2 may supply D (5 bases each). The CDR3 contains 15 residues. Germline loops: CDR1 SGHRS, CDR2 YFSETQ. Trimming pared 1 base from V and 5 bases from J, leaving 16 bases between. CDR3 residues: CASSLRDGTVHEQYF. The CDR3 bases are TGCGCCAGCAGCTTGCGGGACGGAACCGTCCACGAGCAGTACTTC.

This rearrangement joins TRBV28 to TRBJ1-1; D is possibly TRBD1 (6 bases). V lost 4 bases to trimming and J lost 4 bases, with 19 bases between them. The CDR3 contains 16 residues. Germline values: CDR1 MDHEN, CDR2 SYDVKM. The CDR3 here is CASSSGTSVSVTEAFF. The CDR3 DNA reads as TGTGCCAGCAGTTCCGGGACATCGGTATCGGTCACTGAAGCTTTCTTT.

This clone appeared a few times. The rearrangement uses TRBV19 and TRBJ1-6; D call uncertain. V lost 3 bases to trimming and J lost 13 bases, with 16 bases between them. The CDR3 is 14 residues long. Germline V gene data show CDR1 as LNHDA and CDR2 as SQIVND (reference sequence). This chain's CDR3 is CASSMDGGGYPLHF. In DNA, the CDR3 is TGTGCCAGTAGTATGGACGGTGGAGGGTATCCCCTCCACTTT.

For this clone: One end of the junction varies from germline; a read error may be responsible. The chain is built from TRBV13 and TRBJ2-3; TRBD2 is a possible D gene (5 bases). The CDR3 totals 14 residues. The germline V gene has CDR1 PRHDT and CDR2 FYEKMQ (reference sequence). DNA of the CDR3: TGTGCCAGCAGCATAGGGAGATTCACAGATACGCAGTATTTT. This sequence encodes CASSIGRFTDTQYF.

This chain connects TRBV18 to TRBJ2-5, with D perhaps matching TRBD1 (6 bases). The CDR3 has 14 residues. Germline CDR1 reads KGHSH; CDR2 reads LQKENI. V lost 5 bases, J lost 4 bases, and 14 bases lay in between. The chain's CDR3 is CASSDNRVGETQYF. The CDR3 DNA reads as TGTGCCAGCTCAGATAACAGGGTAGGAGAGACCCAGTACTTC.

The chain joins TRBV7-2 to TRBJ2-7, with TRBD2 as a possible D gene (6 bases). V gave up 2 bases and J gave up 5 bases, with 13 bases separating them. The CDR3 runs 14 residues. Germline values: CDR1 SGHTA, CDR2 FQGNSA. The CDR3 DNA reads TGTGCCAGCAGCTTATGGGGGGTTGAGGACGAGCAGTACTTC. It is translated as CASSLWGVEDEQYF.

The chain is built from TRBV6-4 and TRBJ2-6; D remains ambiguous. This CDR3 comprises 16 residues. V lost 0 bases, J lost 0 bases, and 6 bases lay in between. Germline CDR1 and CDR2: MRHNA and SNTAGT. In nucleotides, the CDR3 is TGTGCCAGCAGTGACTCGGACCCCTCTGGGGCCAACGTCCTGACTTTC. Its translation: CASSDSDPSGANVLTF.

The genes are TRBV19 and TRBJ2-7; 10 positions agree with TRBD2. The CDR3 covers 14 residues. The V segment lost 8 bases and the J segment 0 bases; nucleotides outside the gene matches: 4. In germline, CDR1 is LNHDA, CDR2 SQIVND (reference sequence). CDR3 DNA sequence: TGTGCCAGTGGTACTAGCGGGAACTCCTACGAGCAGTACTTC. Amino acid sequence: CASGTSGNSYEQYF. The variable domain in full, with the rest retrieved from reference TRBV19 and TRBJ2-7, is DGGITQSPKYLFRKEGQNVTLSCEQNLNHDAMYWYRQDPGQGLRLIYYSQIVNDFQKGDIAEGYSVSREKKESFPLTVTSAQKNPTAFYLCASGTSGNSYEQYFGPGTRLTVT.

V gene TRBV7-2 combines with J gene TRBJ2-7; a possible D gene is TRBD2 (6 bases). The V end was cut by 1 base, the J end by 0 bases, with 10 bases between. Germline CDR1 and CDR2: SGHTA and FQGNSA. The CDR3 is 15 amino acids. DNA for the CDR3: TGTGCCAGCAGCTTAGGGTCTAGCGTCTCCTACGAGCAGTACTTC. Protein: CASSLGSSVSYEQYF.

This clone was seen a handful of times. This rearrangement joins TRBV5-8 to TRBJ1-4; 8 bases agree with TRBD1. This CDR3 comprises 17 residues. CDR1 SGHTS and CDR2 YDEGEE come from the germline V gene. V gave up 2 bases and J gave up 4 bases; unmatched junction bases: 10. CDR3 sequence: CASSLGQGRRINEKLFF. In DNA form, the CDR3 reads TGTGCCAGCAGCTTAGGACAGGGAAGGCGGATTAATGAAAAACTGTTTTTT.

This chain joins TRBV21-1 and TRBJ1-4. TRBV21-1 is assigned pseudogene status. CDR3 size: 14 residues. The CDR3 region has the DNA TGTGCCAGCAAACGGGGGGCCGAGAATGAAAAACTGTTTTTT. It yields the protein CASKRGAENEKLFF.

Only a few counts were recorded for this clone. This chain joins TRBV6-5 and TRBJ2-2, with TRBD2 identical over 7 bases. J was trimmed by 4 bases and V by 2 bases; bases with no gene match: 1. The CDR3 sequence is 14 residues long. The germline CDR1 and CDR2 sequences are MNHEY and SVGAGI. The CDR3 here is CASSYGGGTGELFF. CDR3 DNA sequence: TGTGCCAGCAGTTACGGGGGGGGCACCGGGGAGCTGTTTTTT.

This chain links TRBV5-1 with TRBJ2-7, with D possibly matching TRBD2 (5 bases). Germline CDR1 reads SGHRS; CDR2 reads YFSETQ. V gave up 1 base and J gave up 6 bases, with 17 bases separating them. The CDR3 contains 15 residues. The CDR3 is CASSLSAGAGVEQYF. DNA for the CDR3: TGCGCCAGCAGCTTGAGTGCGGGCGCAGGAGTCGAGCAGTACTTC.

V is TRBV7-2 and J is TRBJ2-7; TRBD1 matches 12 bases. Germline-derived CDR1 and CDR2 are SGHTA and FQGNSA. The V gene end was trimmed by 5 bases and the J gene end by 4 bases; junction bases not matched to a gene: 6. CDR3 length: 15 residues. CDR3 DNA sequence: TGTGCCAGCAGCCTCGGGACAGGGGGCCTGTACGAGCAGTACTTC. The encoded protein is CASSLGTGGLYEQYF. The full variable domain, in which reference TRBV7-2 and TRBJ2-7 provide the parts outside the CDR3, is GAGVSQSPSNKVTEKGKDVELRCDPISGHTALYWYRQSLGQGLEFLIYFQGNSAPDKSGLPSDRFSAERTGGSVSTLTIQRTQQEDSAVYLCASSLGTGGLYEQYFGPGTRLTVT.

The V gene is TRBV19, the J gene TRBJ2-2; D may match TRBD1 or TRBD2 (5 bases each). This CDR3 spans 13 amino acids. Germline CDR1 is LNHDA and CDR2 is SQIVND (reference sequence). V gave up 7 bases and J gave up 5 bases, with 11 bases separating them. The CDR3 here is CASKSRETGELFF. CDR3 nucleotide sequence: TGTGCCAGTAAGTCCAGGGAGACCGGGGAGCTGTTTTTT.

This chain joins TRBV18 and TRBJ2-4; unclear D gene. The CDR3 loop spans 18 amino acids. Trimming removed 8 bases at V and 0 bases at J, with 23 bases between. In germline, CDR1 is KGHSH, CDR2 LQKENI. For the CDR3, the DNA is TGTGCCAGCCAAGTGGAGAGAGGCTCCCCACTAGCCAAAAACATTCAGTACTTC. This gives the protein CASQVERGSPLAKNIQYF.

This clone was observed a handful of times. CDR3 coding DNA: TGCGCCAGCAGCCAAGATCTACTCTCGACGCTAGATACGCAGTATTTT. Translating it yields CASSQDLLSTLDTQYF. This chain joins TRBV4-3 and TRBJ2-3; no clear D. This CDR3 comprises 16 residues. Germline V CDR1 and CDR2: LGHNA, YSLEER. V was pared by 0 bases and J by 5 bases, with 15 bases between.

The gene calls are TRBV5-4 and TRBJ2-1, with 7 bases aligning to TRBD2. Germline V gene lookup returns CDR1 SGHNT and CDR2 YYREEE (reference sequence). V gave up 4 bases and J gave up 0 bases; unmatched junction bases: 4. The CDR3 extends over 15 amino acids. CDR3 protein: CASSTAGSSYNEQFF. CDR3 nucleotide sequence: TGTGCCAGCAGCACAGCGGGGAGCTCCTACAATGAGCAGTTCTTC.